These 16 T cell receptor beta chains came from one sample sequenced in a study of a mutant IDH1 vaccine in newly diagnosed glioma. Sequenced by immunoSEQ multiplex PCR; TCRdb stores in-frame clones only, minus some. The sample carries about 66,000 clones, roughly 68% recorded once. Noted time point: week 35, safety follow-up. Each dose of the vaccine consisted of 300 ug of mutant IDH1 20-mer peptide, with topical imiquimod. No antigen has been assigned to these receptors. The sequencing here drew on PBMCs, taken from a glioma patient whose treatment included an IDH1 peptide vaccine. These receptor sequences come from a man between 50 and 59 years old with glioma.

CDR3: CASSIGPTGYQPQHF. The DNA of the CDR3 is TGTGCCAGTAGTATAGGCCCGACAGGATATCAGCCCCAGCATTTT. The chain couples TRBV19 to TRBJ1-5; D possibly corresponds to TRBD1 (6 bases). V gave up 1 base and J gave up 5 bases, with 12 bases separating them. This CDR3 region has 15 residues. Germline V gene lookup returns CDR1 LNHDA and CDR2 SQIVND (reference sequence).

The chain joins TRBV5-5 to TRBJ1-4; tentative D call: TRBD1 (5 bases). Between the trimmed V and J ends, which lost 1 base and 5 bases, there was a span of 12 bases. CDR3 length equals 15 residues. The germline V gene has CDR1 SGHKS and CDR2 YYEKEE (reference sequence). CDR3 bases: TGTGCCAGCAGCTTGCTGGGGGGAGAGAATGAAAAACTGTTTTTT. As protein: CASSLLGGENEKLFF.

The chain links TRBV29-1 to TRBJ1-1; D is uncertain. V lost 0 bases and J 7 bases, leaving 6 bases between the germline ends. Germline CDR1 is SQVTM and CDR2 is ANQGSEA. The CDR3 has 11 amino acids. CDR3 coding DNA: TGCAGCGTTGAAGAGGCTGGTGAAGCTTTCTTT. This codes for CSVEEAGEAFF.

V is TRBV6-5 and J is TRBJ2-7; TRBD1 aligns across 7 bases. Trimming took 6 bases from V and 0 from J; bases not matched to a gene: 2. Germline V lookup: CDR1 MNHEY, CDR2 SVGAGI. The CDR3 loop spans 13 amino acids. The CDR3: CASSRQGSYEQYF. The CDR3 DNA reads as TGTGCCAGCAGCCGACAGGGCTCCTACGAGCAGTACTTC.

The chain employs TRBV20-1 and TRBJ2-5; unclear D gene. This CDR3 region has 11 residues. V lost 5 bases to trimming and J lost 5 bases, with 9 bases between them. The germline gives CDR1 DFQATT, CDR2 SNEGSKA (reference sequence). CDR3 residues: CSASGGETQYF. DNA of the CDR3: TGCAGTGCTTCTGGTGGCGAGACCCAGTACTTC.

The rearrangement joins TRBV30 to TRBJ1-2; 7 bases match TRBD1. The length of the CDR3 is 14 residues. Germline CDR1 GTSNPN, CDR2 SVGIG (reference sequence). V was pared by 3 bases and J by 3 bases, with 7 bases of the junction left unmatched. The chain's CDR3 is CAWREGRGYYGYTF. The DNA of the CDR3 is TGTGCCTGGAGAGAGGGCAGGGGGTACTATGGCTACACCTTC.

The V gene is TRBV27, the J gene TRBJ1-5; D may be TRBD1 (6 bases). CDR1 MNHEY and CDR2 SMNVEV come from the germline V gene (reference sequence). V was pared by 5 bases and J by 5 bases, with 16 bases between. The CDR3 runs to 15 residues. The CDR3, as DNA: TGTGCCAGCAGTAACCATAGGGGGTTGGATCAGCCCCAGCATTTT. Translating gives CASSNHRGLDQPQHF.

In DNA, the CDR3 is TGTGCCAGCAACGTCCGGGGCGTGGAGACCCAGTACTTC. Translating gives CASNVRGVETQYF. V gene TRBV2 combines with J gene TRBJ2-5, with D perhaps matching TRBD1 or TRBD2 (5 bases each). Looked up from germline, CDR1 is SNHLY and CDR2 is FYNNEI. V was cut by 7 bases and J by 5 bases, with 14 bases left in between. CDR3 size: 13 residues.

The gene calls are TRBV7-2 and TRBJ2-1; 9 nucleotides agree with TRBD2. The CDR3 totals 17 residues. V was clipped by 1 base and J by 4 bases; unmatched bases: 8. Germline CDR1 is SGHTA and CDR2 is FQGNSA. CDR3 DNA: TGTGCCAGCAGCTTAGGATGGCTAGCGGGGCTATACAATGAGCAGTTCTTC. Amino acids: CASSLGWLAGLYNEQFF.

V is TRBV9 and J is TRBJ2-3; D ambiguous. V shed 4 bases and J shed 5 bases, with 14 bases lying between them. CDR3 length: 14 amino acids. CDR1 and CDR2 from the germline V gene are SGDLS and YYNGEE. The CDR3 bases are TGTGCCAGCAGCTTAGGTGGGTTGGGAGATACGCAGTATTTT. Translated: CASSLGGLGDTQYF. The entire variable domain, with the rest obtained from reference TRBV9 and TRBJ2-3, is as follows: DSGVTQTPKHLITATGQRVTLRCSPRSGDLSVYWYQQSLDQGLQFLIQYYNGEERAKGNILERFSAQQFPDLHSELNLSSLELGDSALYFCASSLGGLGDTQYFGPGTRLTVL.

CDR3 residues: CASSLSVGAVNTGELFF. Here the CDR3 DNA reads TGTGCCAGCAGCTTGTCGGTCGGGGCCGTGAACACCGGGGAGCTGTTTTTT. This rearrangement joins TRBV7-3 to TRBJ2-2; D could derive from TRBD1 or TRBD2 (5 bases each). The CDR3 has 17 amino acids. Germline V gene lookup returns CDR1 SGHTA and CDR2 FQGTGA. Between the trimmed V and J ends, which lost 3 bases and 1 base, there was a span of 15 bases.

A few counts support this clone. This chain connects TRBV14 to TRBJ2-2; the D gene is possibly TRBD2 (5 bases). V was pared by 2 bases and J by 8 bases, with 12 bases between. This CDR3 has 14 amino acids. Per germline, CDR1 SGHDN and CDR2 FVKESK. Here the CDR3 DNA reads TGTGCCAGCAGCCAACGCCGGGGAACAGGGGAGCTGTTTTTT. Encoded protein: CASSQRRGTGELFF.

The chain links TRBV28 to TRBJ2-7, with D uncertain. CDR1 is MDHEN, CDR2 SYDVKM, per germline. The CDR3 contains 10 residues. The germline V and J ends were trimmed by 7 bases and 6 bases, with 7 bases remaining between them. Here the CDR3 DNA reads TGTGCCAGCAATTTCCCCGAGCAGTACTTC. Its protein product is CASNFPEQYF.

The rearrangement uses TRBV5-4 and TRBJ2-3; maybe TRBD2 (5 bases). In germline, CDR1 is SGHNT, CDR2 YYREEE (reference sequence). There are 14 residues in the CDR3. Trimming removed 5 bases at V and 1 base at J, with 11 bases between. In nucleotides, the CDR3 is TGTGCCAGCAGGCCGGGATGGGGCACAGATACGCAGTATTTT. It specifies CASRPGWGTDTQYF.

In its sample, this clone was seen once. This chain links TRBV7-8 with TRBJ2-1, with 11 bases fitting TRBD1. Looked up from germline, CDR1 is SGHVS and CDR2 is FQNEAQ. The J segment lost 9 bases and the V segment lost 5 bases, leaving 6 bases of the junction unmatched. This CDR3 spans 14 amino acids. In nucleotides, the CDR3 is TGTGCCAGCAGCCTTCGGACAGGGGGCATTGAGCAGTTCTTC. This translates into CASSLRTGGIEQFF.

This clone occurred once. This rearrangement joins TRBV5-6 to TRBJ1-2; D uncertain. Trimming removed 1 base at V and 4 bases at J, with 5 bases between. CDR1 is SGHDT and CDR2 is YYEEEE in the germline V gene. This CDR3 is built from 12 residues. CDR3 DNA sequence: TGTGCCAGCAGCTTGAGAACCTATGGCTACACCTTC. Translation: CASSLRTYGYTF. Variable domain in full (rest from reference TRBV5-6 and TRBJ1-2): DAGVTQSPTHLIKTRGQQVTLRCSPKSGHDTVSWYQQALGQGPQFIFQYYEEEERQRGNFPDRFSGHQFPNYSSELNVNALLLGDSALYLCASSLRTYGYTFGSGTRLTVV.